This section outlines one TCR beta chain sequence together with its context. In each case, RNA was isolated and then reverse transcribed into cDNA as the sequencing template. Sequencing was performed with immunoSEQ multiplex PCR; in TCRdb, only in-frame clones are kept and a portion is missing. The table shows 100,000 to 150,000 clones, with approximately 58% occurring only once. This entry comes from a study of CD8+ T cells in alopecia areata. There are 16 residues in the CDR3. J was trimmed by 2 bases and V by 6 bases; bases with no gene match: 7. The germline gives CDR1 LNHDA, CDR2 SQIVND (reference sequence).

The TCR was taken from a human donor with alopecia areata. The material was CD4+ T cells sorted from blood, obtained at week 0. V and J are TRBV19 and TRBJ2-7, with 13 bases matching TRBD2. CDR3: CASRRAGLAGPYEQYF. CDR3 bases: TGTGCCAGTAGGAGGGCGGGACTAGCGGGACCCTACGAGCAGTACTTC. The full variable domain, completed using reference TRBV19 and TRBJ2-7, is DGGITQSPKYLFRKEGQNVTLSCEQNLNHDAMYWYRQDPGQGLRLIYYSQIVNDFQKGDIAEGYSVSREKKESFPLTVTSAQKNPTAFYLCASRRAGLAGPYEQYFGPGTRLTVT.